This record covers a single T cell receptor (beta chain). In Seattle, patients joined the study during active infection and were tracked longitudinally. The sample belongs to a study of blood T cell repertoires in COVID-19. Study at large: Whether acute or convalescent, the COVID-19 samples came from the United States, Italy and Spain. T cells, B-cell-depleted T cells, or PBMCs supplied cDNA or gDNA.

Original handling: Nucleated cell counts were estimated from reference gene primer amplification. The table came from immunoSEQ multiplex PCR; TCRdb's copy has only in-frame clones and leaves some out. Clonal size and the V and J genes are those of that table, whereas D and trimming came from the DNA. This table has tens of thousands of clones, 88% appearing once. Germline CDR1 is LNHDA and CDR2 is SQIVND (reference sequence). The CDR3 has 14 amino acids. With 1 base removed from V and 2 bases from J, the gap between germline ends came to 8 bases. The chain joins TRBV19 to TRBJ1-1, with D perhaps matching TRBD1 (6 bases). Sequenced: peripheral blood. This clonotype originated in a woman aged 55-70 years with COVID-19, enrolled during active disease. This CDR3 reads CASSIGGQNTEAFF. The CDR3 region has the DNA TGTGCCAGTAGTATAGGGGGACAAAACACTGAAGCTTTCTTT.